The present T cell receptor (beta chain) was sequenced within a study of blood T cell repertoires in COVID-19. About the study: Researchers got acute and convalescent COVID-19 samples from the United States, Italy and Spain. T cells, B-cell-depleted T cells, or PBMCs provided the cDNA or gDNA that served as material.

The CDR3 contains 16 residues. CDR1 MDHEN and CDR2 SYDVKM come from the germline V gene. J was trimmed by 0 bases and V by 6 bases; bases with no gene match: 7. Profiled with immunoSEQ multiplex PCR; TCRdb holds only in-frame clones, not every one. Altogether 210,000 or so clones are present, around nine tenths being singletons, with the ten largest covering around 1.5%. This clone was found a few times. The sample comprised peripheral blood. This TCR came from a man younger than 35 with active or convalescent COVID-19. The V call is TRBV28, the J call TRBJ1-1, with TRBD1 matching 10 bases. The CDR3 coding sequence is TGTGCCAGCAGGCGAGGGACAGGGGACATGAACACTGAAGCTTTCTTT. Encoded protein: CASRRGTGDMNTEAFF.